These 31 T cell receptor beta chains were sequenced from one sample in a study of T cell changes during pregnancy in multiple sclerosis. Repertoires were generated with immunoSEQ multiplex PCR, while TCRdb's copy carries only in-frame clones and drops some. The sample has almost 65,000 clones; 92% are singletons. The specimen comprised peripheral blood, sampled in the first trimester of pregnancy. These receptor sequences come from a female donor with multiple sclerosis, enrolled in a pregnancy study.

DNA of the CDR3: TGCAGCGTTACTCCCGGGGGGGCGGACTATGGCTACACCTTC. Its translation: CSVTPGGADYGYTF. The chain recombines TRBV29-1 with TRBJ1-2; TRBD1 might be the D (6 bases). Per germline, CDR1 SQVTM and CDR2 ANQGSEA. The V gene lost 5 bases and the J gene lost 3 bases, with 16 bases spanning the gap. The CDR3 spans 14 residues.

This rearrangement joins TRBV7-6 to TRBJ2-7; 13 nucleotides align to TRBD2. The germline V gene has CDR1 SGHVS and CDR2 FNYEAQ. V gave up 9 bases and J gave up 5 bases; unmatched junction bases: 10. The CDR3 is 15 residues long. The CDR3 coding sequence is TGTGCCAGTTCCCCGGGGGGACTAGCGGGGCACGAGCAGTACTTC. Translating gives CASSPGGLAGHEQYF.

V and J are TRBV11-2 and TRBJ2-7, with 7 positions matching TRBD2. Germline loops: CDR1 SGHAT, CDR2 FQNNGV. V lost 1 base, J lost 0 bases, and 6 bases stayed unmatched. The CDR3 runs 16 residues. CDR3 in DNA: TGTGCCAGCAGCTTAGTGGGAGGGTCGGGCTCCTACGAGCAGTACTTC. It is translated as CASSLVGGSGSYEQYF.

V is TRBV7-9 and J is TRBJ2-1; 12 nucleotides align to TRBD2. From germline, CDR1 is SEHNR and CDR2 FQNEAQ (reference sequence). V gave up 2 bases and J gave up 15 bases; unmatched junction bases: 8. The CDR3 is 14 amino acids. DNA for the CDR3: TGTGCCAGCAGCTTATCCCGGACTAGCGGGACAGGGTTCTTC. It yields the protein CASSLSRTSGTGFF.

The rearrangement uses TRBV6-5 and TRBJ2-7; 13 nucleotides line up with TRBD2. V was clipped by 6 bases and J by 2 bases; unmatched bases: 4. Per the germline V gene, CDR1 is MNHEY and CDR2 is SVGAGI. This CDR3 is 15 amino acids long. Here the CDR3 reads CASRKLAGGPYEQYF. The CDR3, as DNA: TGTGCCAGCAGAAAACTAGCGGGAGGGCCCTACGAGCAGTACTTC.

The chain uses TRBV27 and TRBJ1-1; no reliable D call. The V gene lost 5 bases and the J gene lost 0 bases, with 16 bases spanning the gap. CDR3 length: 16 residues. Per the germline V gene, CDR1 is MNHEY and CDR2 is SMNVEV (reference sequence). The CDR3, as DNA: TGTGCCAGCAGTCCTTCACGGGTTAGCATGAACACTGAAGCTTTCTTT. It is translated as CASSPSRVSMNTEAFF.

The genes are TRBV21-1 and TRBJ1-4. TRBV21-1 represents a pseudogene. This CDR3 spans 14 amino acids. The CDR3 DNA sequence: TGTGCCAGCAAGGGGGGAGGGGAGGAGGAAAAACTGTTTTTT. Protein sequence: CASKGGGEEEKLFF.

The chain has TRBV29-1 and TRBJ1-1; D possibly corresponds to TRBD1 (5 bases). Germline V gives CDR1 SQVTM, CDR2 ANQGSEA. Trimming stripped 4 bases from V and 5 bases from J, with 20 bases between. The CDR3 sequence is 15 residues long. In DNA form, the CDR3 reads TGCAGCGTTGTTTCCTTTCAGGGCACGGCAACTGAAGCTTTCTTT. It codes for CSVVSFQGTATEAFF.

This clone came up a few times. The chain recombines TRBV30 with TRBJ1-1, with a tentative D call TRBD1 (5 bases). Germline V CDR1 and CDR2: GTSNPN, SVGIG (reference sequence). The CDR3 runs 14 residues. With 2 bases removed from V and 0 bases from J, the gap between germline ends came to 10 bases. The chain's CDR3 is CAWSWGRLNTEAFF. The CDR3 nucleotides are TGTGCCTGGAGTTGGGGCCGACTGAACACTGAAGCTTTCTTT.

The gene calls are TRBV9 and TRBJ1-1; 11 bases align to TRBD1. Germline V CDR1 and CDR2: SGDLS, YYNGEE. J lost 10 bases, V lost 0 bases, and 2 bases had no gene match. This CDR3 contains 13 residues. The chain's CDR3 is CASSVDGTGGAFF. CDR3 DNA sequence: TGTGCCAGCAGCGTAGACGGGACAGGGGGAGCTTTCTTT.

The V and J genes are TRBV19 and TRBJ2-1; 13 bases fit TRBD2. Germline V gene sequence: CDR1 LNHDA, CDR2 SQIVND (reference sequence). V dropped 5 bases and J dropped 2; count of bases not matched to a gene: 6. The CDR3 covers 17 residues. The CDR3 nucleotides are TGTGCCAGTAGTTCCCAGACTAGCGGGAGGACCTACAATGAGCAGTTCTTC. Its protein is CASSSQTSGRTYNEQFF.

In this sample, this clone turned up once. In DNA form, the CDR3 reads TGCGCCAGCAGCCAAGATCCTAGGCCCTCCTACGAGCAGTACTTC. Amino acid sequence: CASSQDPRPSYEQYF. The rearrangement joins TRBV4-3 to TRBJ2-7; no firm D call. The germline gives CDR1 LGHNA, CDR2 YSLEER. Trimming left V 0 bases short and J 0 bases short, with 9 bases between. The CDR3 is made up of 15 amino acids.

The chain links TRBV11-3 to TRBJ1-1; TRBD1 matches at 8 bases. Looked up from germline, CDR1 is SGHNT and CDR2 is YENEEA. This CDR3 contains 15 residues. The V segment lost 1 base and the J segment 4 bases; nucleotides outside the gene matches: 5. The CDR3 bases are TGTGCCAGCAGCTTAGGGACAGGGTCGGTCACTGAAGCTTTCTTT. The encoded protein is CASSLGTGSVTEAFF.

The CDR3 here is CASRQGHGWETQYF. The CDR3 coding sequence is TGTGCCAGCAGACAGGGACATGGGTGGGAGACCCAGTACTTC. This rearrangement joins TRBV6-6 to TRBJ2-5; D is perhaps TRBD1 (6 bases). CDR1 MNHNY and CDR2 SVGAGI come from the germline V gene (reference sequence). The CDR3 runs 14 residues. The ends were cut back, 6 bases at V and 5 bases at J, with 16 bases in the middle.

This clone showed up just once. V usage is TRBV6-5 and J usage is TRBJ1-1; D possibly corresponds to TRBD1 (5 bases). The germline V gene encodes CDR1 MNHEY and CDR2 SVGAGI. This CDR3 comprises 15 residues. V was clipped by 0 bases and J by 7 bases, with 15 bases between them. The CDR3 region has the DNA TGTGCCAGCAGTTACTCGAGCGGGTCAGGGAGTGAAGCTTTCTTT. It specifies CASSYSSGSGSEAFF.

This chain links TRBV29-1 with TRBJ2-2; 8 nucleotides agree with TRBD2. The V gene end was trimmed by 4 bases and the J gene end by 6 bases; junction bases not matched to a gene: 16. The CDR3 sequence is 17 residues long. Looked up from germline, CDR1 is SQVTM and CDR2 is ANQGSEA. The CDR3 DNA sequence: TGCAGCGTTGCATCACCACGCGAGCGGGAGCGCGCCGGGGAGCTGTTTTTT. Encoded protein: CSVASPRERERAGELFF.

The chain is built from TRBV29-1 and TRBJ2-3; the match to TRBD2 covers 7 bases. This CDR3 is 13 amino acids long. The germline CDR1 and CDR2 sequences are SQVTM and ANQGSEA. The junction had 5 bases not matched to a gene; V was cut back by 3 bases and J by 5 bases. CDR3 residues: CSVEVGGGDTQYF. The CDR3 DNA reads TGCAGCGTTGAGGTCGGCGGGGGAGATACGCAGTATTTT.

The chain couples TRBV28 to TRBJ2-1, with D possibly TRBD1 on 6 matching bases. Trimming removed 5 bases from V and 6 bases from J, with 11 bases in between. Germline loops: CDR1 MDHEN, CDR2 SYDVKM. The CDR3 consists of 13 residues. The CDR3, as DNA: TGTGCCAGCAGTCTAGGACAGTTCAATGAGCAGTTCTTC. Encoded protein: CASSLGQFNEQFF.

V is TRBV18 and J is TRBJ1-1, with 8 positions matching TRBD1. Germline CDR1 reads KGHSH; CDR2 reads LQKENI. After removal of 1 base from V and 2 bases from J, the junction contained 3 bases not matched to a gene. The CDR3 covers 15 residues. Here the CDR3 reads CASSPLGQGNTEAFF. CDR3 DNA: TGTGCCAGCTCACCACTTGGACAGGGAAACACTGAAGCTTTCTTT.

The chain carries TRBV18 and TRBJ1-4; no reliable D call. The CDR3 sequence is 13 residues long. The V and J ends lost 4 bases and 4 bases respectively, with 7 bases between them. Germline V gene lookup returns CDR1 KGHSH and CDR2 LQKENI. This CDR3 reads CASSRDNNEKLFF. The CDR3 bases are TGTGCCAGCTCACGAGATAATAATGAAAAACTGTTTTTT.

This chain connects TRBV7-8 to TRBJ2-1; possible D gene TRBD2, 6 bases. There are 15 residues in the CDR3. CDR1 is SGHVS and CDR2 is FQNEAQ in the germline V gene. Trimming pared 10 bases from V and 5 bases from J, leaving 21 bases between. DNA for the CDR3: TGTGCCACACTGGCCCCCAGCGGGCTAAACAATGAGCAGTTCTTC. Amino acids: CATLAPSGLNNEQFF.

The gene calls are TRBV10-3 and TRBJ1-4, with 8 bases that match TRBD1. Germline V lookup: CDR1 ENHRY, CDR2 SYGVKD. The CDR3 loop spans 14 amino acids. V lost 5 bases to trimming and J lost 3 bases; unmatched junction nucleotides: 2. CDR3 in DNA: TGTGCCATCAGTCCGGGACAGGCTAATGAAAAACTGTTTTTT. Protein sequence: CAISPGQANEKLFF.

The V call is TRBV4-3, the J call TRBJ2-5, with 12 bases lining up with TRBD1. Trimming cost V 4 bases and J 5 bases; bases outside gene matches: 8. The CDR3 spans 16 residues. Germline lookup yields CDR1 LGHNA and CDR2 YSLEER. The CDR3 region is CASSRGTGGGWETQYF. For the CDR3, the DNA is TGCGCCAGCAGCCGAGGGACAGGGGGCGGTTGGGAGACCCAGTACTTC.

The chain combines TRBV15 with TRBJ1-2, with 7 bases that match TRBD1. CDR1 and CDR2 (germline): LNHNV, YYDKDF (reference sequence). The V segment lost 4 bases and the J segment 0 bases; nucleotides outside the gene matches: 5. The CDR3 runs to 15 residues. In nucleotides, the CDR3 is TGTGCCACCAGCAAAAAGGGACAGCCTAACTATGGCTACACCTTC. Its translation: CATSKKGQPNYGYTF.

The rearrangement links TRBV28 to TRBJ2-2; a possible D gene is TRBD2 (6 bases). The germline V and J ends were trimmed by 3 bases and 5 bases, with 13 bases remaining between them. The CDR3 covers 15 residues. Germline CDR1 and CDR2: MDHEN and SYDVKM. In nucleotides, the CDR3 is TGTGCCAGCAGTTTCGCGCAGGAGGGAACCGGGGAGCTGTTTTTT. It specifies CASSFAQEGTGELFF. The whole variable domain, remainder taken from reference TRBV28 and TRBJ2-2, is DVKVTQSSRYLVKRTGEKVFLECVQDMDHENMFWYRQDPGLGLRLIYFSYDVKMKEKGDIPEGYSVSREKKERFSLILESASTNQTSMYLCASSFAQEGTGELFFGEGSRLTVL.

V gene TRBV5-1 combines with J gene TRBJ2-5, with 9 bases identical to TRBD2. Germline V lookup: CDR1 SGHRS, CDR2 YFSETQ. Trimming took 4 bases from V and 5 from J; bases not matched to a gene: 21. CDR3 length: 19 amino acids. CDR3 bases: TGCGCCAGCAGCCGGGCATGGGATGGCGGCGGGAGGGCCCGGGAGACCCAGTACTTC. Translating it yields CASSRAWDGGGRARETQYF.

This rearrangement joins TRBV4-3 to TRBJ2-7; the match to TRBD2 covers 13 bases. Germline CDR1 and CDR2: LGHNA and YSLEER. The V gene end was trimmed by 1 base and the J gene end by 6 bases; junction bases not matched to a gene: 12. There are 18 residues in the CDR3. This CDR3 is CASSQALPGTSGIGEQYF. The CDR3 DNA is TGCGCCAGCAGCCAAGCTCTTCCGGGGACTAGCGGGATTGGCGAGCAGTACTTC.

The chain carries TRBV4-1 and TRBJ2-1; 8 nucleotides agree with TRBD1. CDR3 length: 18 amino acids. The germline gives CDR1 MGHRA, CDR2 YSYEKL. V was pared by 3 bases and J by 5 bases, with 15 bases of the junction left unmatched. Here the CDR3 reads CASSQAGMGQESNNEQFF. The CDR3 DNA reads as TGCGCCAGCAGCCAGGCAGGAATGGGACAGGAATCCAACAATGAGCAGTTCTTC.

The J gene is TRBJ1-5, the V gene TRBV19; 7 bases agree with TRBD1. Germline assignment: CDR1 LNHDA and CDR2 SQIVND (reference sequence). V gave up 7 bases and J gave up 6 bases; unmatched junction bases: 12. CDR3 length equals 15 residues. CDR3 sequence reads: CASTPQGRPGQPQHF. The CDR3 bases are TGTGCCAGTACTCCACAGGGGAGGCCGGGTCAGCCCCAGCATTTT.

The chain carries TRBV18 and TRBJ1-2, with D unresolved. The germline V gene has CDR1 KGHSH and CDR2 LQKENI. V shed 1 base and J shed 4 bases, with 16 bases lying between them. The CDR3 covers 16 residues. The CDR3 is CASSPLAQRTVYGYTF. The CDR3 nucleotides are TGTGCCAGCTCACCACTTGCCCAGCGAACCGTCTATGGCTACACCTTC.

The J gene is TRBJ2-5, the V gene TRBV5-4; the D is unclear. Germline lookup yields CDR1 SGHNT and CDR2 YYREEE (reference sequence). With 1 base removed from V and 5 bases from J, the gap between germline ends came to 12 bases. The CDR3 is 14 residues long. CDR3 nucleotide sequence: TGTGCCAGCAGCTTGTATGGCTTCAGGGAGACCCAGTACTTC. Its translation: CASSLYGFRETQYF.